The 2 T cell receptor beta chains below were found in one sample sequenced in a study of blood T cell repertoires in COVID-19. Generated by immunoSEQ multiplex PCR, the TCRdb table keeps only in-frame clones and is missing some. The repertoire holds roughly 430,000 clones, with roughly 90% as singletons. Material: PBMCs or T cells enriched from blood (not recorded which). The receptors shown here come from a woman between 35 and 50 years old with acute COVID-19.

The chain combines TRBV29-1 with TRBJ1-2, with 7 bases fitting TRBD1. V gave up 5 bases and J gave up 2 bases; unmatched junction bases: 5. The CDR3 covers 13 residues. Germline CDR1 is SQVTM and CDR2 is ANQGSEA. CDR3 in amino acids: CSVSQGTNYGYTF. In DNA, the CDR3 is TGCAGCGTTTCACAGGGGACCAACTATGGCTACACCTTC.

V is TRBV18 and J is TRBJ1-1; weak D call: TRBD1 (6 bases). Trimming took off 4 bases at V and 3 bases at J, with 21 bases between the two ends. The CDR3 contains 17 residues. The germline V gene encodes CDR1 KGHSH and CDR2 LQKENI. The CDR3 protein is CASSQTPDSLSDTEAFF. The CDR3 DNA reads as TGTGCCAGCTCACAGACCCCGGACAGTTTATCAGACACTGAAGCTTTCTTT. Full variable domain (outside the CDR3, taken from reference TRBV18 and TRBJ1-1): NAGVMQNPRHLVRRRGQEARLRCSPMKGHSHVYWYRQLPEEGLKFMVYLQKENIIDESGMPKERFSAEFPKEGPSILRIQQVVRGDSAAYFCASSQTPDSLSDTEAFFGQGTRLTVV.